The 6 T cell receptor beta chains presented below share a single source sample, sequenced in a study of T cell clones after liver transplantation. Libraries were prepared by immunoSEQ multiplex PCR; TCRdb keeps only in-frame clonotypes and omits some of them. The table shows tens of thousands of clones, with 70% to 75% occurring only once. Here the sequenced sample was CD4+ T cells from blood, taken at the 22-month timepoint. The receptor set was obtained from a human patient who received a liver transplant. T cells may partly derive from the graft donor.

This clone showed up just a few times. The CDR3 sequence is CASSSTGEYQPQHF. The CDR3, as DNA: TGTGCCAGCAGCTCGACAGGGGAGTATCAGCCCCAGCATTTT. The chain is built from TRBV7-9 and TRBJ1-5; TRBD1 agrees at 8 bases. The germline V gene has CDR1 SEHNR and CDR2 FQNEAQ (reference sequence). CDR3 length: 14 amino acids. Losses at the gene ends were 4 bases for V and 5 bases for J; bases not matched to a gene: 4.

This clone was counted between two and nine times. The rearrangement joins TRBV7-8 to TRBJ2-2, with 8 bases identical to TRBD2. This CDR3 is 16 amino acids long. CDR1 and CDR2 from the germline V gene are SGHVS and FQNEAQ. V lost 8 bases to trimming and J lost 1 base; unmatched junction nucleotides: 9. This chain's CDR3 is CASVTRGAVNTGELFF. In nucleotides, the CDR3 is TGTGCCAGCGTAACGCGGGGGGCTGTGAACACCGGGGAGCTGTTTTTT.

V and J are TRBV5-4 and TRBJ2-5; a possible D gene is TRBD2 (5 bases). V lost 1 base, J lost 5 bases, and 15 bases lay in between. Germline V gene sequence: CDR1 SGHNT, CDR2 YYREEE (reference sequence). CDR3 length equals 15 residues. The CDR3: CASSLWAAGHETQYF. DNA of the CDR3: TGTGCCAGCAGCTTGTGGGCCGCGGGTCACGAGACCCAGTACTTC.

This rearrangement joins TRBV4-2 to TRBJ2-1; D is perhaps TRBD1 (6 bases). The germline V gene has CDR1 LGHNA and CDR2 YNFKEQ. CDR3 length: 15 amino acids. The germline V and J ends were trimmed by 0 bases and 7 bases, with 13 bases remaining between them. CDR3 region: CASSQEINRENEQFF. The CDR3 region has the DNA TGTGCCAGCAGCCAAGAAATCAACAGGGAAAATGAGCAGTTCTTC.

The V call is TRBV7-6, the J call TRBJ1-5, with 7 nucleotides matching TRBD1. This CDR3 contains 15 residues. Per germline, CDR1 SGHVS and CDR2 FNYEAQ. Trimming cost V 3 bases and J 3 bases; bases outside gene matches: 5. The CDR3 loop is CASSLEGAVNQPQHF. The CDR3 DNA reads TGTGCCAGCAGCTTGGAGGGGGCGGTCAATCAGCCCCAGCATTTT.

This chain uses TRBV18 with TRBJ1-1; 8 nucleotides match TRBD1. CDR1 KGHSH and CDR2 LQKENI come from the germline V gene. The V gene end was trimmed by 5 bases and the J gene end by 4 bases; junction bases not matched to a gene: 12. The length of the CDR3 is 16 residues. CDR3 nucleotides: TGTGCCAGCTCAACCAGCCAGGGGGCGCTGGGCACTGAAGCTTTCTTT. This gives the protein CASSTSQGALGTEAFF.